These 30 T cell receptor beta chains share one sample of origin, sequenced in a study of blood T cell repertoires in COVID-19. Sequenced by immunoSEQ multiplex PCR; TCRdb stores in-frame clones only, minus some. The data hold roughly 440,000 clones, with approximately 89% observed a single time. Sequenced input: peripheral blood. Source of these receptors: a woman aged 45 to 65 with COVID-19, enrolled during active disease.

The CDR3 loop is CASRPPGTGLLNEKLFF. CDR3 DNA sequence: TGTGCCAGTAGACCCCCCGGGACAGGCCTCCTTAATGAAAAACTGTTTTTT. J is TRBJ1-4 and V is TRBV19; 8 bases are shared with TRBD1. The CDR3 runs 17 residues. Germline V lookup: CDR1 LNHDA, CDR2 SQIVND (reference sequence). Trimming cost V 6 bases and J 4 bases; bases outside gene matches: 13.

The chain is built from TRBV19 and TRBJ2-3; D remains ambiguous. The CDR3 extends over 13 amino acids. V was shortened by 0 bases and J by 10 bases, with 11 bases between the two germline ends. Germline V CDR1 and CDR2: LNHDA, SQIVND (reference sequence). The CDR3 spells CASSIDEKWSQYF. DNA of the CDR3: TGTGCCAGTAGTATAGATGAGAAGTGGTCGCAGTATTTT.

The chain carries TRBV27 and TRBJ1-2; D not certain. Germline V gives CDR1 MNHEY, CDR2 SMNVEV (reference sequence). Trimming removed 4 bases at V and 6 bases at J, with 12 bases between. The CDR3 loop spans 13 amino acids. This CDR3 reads CASSSSSLHGYTF. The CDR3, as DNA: TGTGCCAGCAGTTCCTCGTCACTGCATGGCTACACCTTC.

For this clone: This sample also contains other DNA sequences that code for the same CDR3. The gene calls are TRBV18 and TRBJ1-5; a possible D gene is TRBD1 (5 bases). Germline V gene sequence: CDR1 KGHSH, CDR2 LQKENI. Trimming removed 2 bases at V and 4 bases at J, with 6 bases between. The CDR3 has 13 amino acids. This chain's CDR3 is CASSPGGNQPQHF. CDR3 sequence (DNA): TGTGCCAGCTCACCAGGGGGGAATCAGCCCCAGCATTTT.

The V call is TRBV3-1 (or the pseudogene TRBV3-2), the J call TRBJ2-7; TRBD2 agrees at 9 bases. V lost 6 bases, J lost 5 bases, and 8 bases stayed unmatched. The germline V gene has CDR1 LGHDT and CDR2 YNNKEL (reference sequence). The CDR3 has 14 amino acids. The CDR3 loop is CASSREAGGHEQYF. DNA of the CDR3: TGTGCCAGCAGTCGCGAGGCGGGGGGGCACGAGCAGTACTTC.

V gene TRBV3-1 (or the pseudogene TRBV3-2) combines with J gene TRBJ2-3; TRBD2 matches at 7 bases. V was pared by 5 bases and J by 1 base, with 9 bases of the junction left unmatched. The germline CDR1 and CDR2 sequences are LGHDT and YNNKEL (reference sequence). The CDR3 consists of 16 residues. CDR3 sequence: CASSDTASGGTDTQYF. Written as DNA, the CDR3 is TGTGCCAGCAGCGACACGGCTAGCGGCGGCACAGATACGCAGTATTTT.

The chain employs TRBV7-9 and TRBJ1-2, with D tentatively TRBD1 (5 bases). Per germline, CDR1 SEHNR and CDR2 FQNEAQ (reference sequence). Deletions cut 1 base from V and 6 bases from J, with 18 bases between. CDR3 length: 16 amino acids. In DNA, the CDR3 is TGTGCCAGCAGCTTAGGTGGGACTTCCAAAGGGGATGGCTACACCTTC. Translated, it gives CASSLGGTSKGDGYTF.

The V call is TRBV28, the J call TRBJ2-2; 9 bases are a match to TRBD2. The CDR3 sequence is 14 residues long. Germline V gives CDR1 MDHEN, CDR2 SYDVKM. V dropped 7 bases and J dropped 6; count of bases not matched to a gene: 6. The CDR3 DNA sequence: TGTGCCAGCACCCCCGGGACTAGCCCCGGGGAGCTGTTTTTT. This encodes CASTPGTSPGELFF. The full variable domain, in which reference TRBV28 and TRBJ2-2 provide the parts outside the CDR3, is DVKVTQSSRYLVKRTGEKVFLECVQDMDHENMFWYRQDPGLGLRLIYFSYDVKMKEKGDIPEGYSVSREKKERFSLILESASTNQTSMYLCASTPGTSPGELFFGEGSRLTVL.

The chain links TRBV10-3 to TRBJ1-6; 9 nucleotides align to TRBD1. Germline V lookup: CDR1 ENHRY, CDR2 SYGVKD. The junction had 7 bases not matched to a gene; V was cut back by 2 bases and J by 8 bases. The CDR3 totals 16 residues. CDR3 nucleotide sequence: TGTGCCATCAGTGAGACCGGACAGGGGTATGATTCACCCCTCCACTTT. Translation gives CAISETGQGYDSPLHF.

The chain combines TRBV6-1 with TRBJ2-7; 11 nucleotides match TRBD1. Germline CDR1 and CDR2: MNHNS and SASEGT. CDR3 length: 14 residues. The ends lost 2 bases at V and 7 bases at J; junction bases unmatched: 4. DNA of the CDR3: TGTGCCAGCAGTGAATGGACAGGGGGCAGGGAGCAGTACTTC. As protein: CASSEWTGGREQYF.

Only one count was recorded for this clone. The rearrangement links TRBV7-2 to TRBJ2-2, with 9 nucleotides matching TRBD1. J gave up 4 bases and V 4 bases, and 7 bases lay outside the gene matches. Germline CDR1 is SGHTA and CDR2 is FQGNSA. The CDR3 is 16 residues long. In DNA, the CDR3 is TGTGCCAGCAGCTCAACCGGGACAGGGATCACCGGGGAGCTGTTTTTT. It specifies CASSSTGTGITGELFF. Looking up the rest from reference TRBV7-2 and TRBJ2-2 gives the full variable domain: GAGVSQSPSNKVTEKGKDVELRCDPISGHTALYWYRQSLGQGLEFLIYFQGNSAPDKSGLPSDRFSAERTGGSVSTLTIQRTQQEDSAVYLCASSSTGTGITGELFFGEGSRLTVL.

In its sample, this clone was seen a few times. Here the CDR3 DNA reads TGTGCCAGCAGTTTAGCGAGAAACCAAGAGACCCAGTACTTC. Translating gives CASSLARNQETQYF. The gene calls are TRBV27 and TRBJ2-5; D is undetermined. Trimming removed 2 bases from V and 0 bases from J, with 7 bases in between. This CDR3 region has 14 residues. The germline gives CDR1 MNHEY, CDR2 SMNVEV (reference sequence).

The CDR3 DNA reads TGTGCCTGGAGTGTGCACAGGGGGGGCAATCAGCCCCAGCATTTT. Protein sequence: CAWSVHRGGNQPQHF. The J gene is TRBJ1-5, the V gene TRBV30, with 8 nucleotides matching TRBD1. Trimming cost V 0 bases and J 2 bases; bases outside gene matches: 3. The germline CDR1 and CDR2 sequences are GTSNPN and SVGIG (reference sequence). The CDR3 is made up of 15 amino acids.

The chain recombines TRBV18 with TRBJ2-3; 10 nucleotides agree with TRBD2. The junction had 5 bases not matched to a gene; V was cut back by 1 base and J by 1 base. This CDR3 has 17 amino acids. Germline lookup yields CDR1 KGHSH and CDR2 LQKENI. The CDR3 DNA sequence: TGTGCCAGCTCACCACTACTAGCGGGGATAGGCACAGATACGCAGTATTTT. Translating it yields CASSPLLAGIGTDTQYF.

Here the CDR3 reads CASSLKGGFSDEQFF. As DNA, the CDR3 is TGTGCCAGCAGCTTGAAGGGGGGGTTTTCGGATGAGCAGTTCTTC. J is TRBJ2-1 and V is TRBV5-6; a possible D gene is TRBD2 (7 bases). Germline loops: CDR1 SGHDT, CDR2 YYEEEE. This CDR3 has 15 amino acids. V lost 1 base and J lost 8, with 16 bases in between.

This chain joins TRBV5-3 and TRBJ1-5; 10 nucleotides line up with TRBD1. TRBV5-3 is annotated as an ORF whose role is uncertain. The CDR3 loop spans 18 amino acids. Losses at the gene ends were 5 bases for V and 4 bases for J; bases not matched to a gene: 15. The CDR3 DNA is TGTGCCAGAAGACCTGGACAGGGGGATCATGAGGGAAATCAGCCCCAGCATTTT. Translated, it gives CARRPGQGDHEGNQPQHF.

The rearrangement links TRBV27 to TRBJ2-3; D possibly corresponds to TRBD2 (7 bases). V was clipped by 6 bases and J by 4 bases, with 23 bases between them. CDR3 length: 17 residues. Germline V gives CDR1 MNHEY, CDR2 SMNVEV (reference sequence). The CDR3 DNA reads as TGTGCCAGCAGCACCAGATGGGGCGGGGGCTCCGCAGATACGCAGTATTTT. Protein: CASSTRWGGGSADTQYF.

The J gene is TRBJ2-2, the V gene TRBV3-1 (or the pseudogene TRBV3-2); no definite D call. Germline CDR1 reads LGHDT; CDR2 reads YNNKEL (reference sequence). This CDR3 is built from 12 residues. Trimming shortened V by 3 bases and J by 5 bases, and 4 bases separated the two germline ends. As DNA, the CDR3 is TGTGCCAGCAGCCACGGGACCGGGGAGCTGTTTTTT. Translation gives CASSHGTGELFF.

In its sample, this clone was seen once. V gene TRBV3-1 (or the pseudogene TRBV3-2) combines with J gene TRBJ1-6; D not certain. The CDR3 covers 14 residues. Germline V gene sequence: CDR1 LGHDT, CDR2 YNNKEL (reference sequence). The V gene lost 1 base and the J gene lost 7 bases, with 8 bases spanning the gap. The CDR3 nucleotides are TGTGCCAGCAGCCAAGCCAACAAGAATTCACCCCTCCACTTT. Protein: CASSQANKNSPLHF.

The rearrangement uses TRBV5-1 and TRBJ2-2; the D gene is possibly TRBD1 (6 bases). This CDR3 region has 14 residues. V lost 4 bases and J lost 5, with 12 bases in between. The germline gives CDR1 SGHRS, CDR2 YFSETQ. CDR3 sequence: CASSPGQITGELFF. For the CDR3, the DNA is TGCGCCAGCAGCCCCGGACAGATTACCGGGGAGCTGTTTTTT.

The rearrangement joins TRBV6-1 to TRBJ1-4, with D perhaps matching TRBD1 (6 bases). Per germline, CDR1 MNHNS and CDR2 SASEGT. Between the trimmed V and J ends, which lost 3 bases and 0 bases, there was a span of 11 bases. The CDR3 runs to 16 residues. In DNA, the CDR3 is TGTGCCAGCAGTGACGGACAGTTTGCAACTAATGAAAAACTGTTTTTT. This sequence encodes CASSDGQFATNEKLFF.

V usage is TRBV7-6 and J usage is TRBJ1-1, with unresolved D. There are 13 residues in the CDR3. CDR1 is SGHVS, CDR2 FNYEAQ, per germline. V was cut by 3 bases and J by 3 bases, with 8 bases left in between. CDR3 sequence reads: CASSFGVDTEAFF. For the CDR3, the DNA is TGTGCCAGCAGCTTCGGTGTGGACACTGAAGCTTTCTTT.

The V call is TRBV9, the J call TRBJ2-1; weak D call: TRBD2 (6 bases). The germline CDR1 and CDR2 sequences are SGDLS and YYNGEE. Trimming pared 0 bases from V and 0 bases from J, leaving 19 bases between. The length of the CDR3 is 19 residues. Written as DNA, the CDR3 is TGTGCCAGCAGCGTAGGGCCCCCCTCTAGCGCCAGCTCCTACAATGAGCAGTTCTTC. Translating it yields CASSVGPPSSASSYNEQFF.

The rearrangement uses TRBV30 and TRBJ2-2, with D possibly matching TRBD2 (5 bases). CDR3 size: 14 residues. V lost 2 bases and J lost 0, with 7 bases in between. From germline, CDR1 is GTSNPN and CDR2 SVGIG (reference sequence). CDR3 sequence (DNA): TGTGCCTGGAGTCCGGACTCGAACACCGGGGAGCTGTTTTTT. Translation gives CAWSPDSNTGELFF.

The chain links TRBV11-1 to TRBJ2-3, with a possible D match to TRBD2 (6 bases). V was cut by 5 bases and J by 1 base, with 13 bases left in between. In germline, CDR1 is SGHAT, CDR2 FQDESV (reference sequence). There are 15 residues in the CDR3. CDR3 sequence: CASSPFTGGTDTQYF. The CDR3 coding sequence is TGTGCCAGCAGCCCGTTTACGGGGGGCACAGATACGCAGTATTTT.

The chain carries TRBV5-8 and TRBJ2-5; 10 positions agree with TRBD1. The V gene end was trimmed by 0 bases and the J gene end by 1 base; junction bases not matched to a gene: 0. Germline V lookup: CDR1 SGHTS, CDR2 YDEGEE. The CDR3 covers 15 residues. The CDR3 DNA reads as TGTGCCAGCAGCTTGGGACAGGGGGCCCAAGAGACCCAGTACTTC. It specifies CASSLGQGAQETQYF.

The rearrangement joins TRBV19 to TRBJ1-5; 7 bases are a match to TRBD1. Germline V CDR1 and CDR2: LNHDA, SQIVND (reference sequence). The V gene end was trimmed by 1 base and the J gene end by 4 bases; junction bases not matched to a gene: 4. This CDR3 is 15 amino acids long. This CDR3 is CASSIGDSNNQPQHF. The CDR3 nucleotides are TGTGCCAGTAGTATAGGGGACAGTAATAATCAGCCCCAGCATTTT. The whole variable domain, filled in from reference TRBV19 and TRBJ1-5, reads DGGITQSPKYLFRKEGQNVTLSCEQNLNHDAMYWYRQDPGQGLRLIYYSQIVNDFQKGDIAEGYSVSREKKESFPLTVTSAQKNPTAFYLCASSIGDSNNQPQHFGDGTRLSIL.

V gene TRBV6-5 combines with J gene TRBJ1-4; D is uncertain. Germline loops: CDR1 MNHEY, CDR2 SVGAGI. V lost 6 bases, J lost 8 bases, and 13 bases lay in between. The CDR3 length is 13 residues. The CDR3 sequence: CASREGGAEKLFF. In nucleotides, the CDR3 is TGTGCCAGCAGGGAGGGCGGCGCGGAAAAACTGTTTTTT.

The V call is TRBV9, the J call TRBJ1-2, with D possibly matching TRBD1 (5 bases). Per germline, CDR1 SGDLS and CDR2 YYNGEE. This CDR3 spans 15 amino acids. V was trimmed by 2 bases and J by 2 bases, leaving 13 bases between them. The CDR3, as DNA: TGTGCCAGCAGCGTCCATTGGACACCCAACTATGGCTACACCTTC. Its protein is CASSVHWTPNYGYTF.

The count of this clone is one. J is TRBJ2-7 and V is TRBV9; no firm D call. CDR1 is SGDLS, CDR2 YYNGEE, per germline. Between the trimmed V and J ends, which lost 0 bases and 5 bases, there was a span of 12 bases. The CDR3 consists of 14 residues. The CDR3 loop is CASSVAGIPHEQYF. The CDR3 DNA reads TGTGCCAGCAGCGTAGCAGGTATCCCCCACGAGCAGTACTTC. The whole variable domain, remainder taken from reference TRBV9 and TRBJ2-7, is DSGVTQTPKHLITATGQRVTLRCSPRSGDLSVYWYQQSLDQGLQFLIQYYNGEERAKGNILERFSAQQFPDLHSELNLSSLELGDSALYFCASSVAGIPHEQYFGPGTRLTVT.